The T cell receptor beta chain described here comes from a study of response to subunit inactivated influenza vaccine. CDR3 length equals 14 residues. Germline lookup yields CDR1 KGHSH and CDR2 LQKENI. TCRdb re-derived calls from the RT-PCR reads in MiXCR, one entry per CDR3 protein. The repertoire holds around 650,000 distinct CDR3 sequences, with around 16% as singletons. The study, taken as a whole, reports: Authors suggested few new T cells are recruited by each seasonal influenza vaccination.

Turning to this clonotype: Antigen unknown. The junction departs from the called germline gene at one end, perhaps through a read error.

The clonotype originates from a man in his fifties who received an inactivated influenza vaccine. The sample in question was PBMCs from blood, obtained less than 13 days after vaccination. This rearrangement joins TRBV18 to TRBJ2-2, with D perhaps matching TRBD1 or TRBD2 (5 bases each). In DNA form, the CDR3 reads TGTGCCAGCTCACCGTGGGGGAACACTGGGGAGCTGTTTTTT. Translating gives CASSPWGNTGELFF.